The 6 T cell receptor beta chains below all came from one sample that was sequenced in a study of breast tumors, draining lymph nodes, adjacent tissues. Breast cancer patients provided tissue from their axillary draining lymph nodes. MiXCR was run by TCRdb on the multiplex PCR reads, yielding one entry per CDR3 protein. The table includes around 300,000 distinct CDR3 sequences, 30% to 35% detected once. Material: axillary lymph node tissue. Receptor source: a female donor with breast cancer. Some clones in this sample may be carry-over from other donors' samples.

This clonotype occurred many times. The chain links TRBV10-3 to TRBJ2-1; D unresolved. V was trimmed by 3 bases and J by 0 bases, leaving 12 bases between them. CDR1 is ENHRY and CDR2 is SYGVKD in the germline V gene. This CDR3 comprises 16 residues. Written as DNA, the CDR3 is TGTGCCATCAGTGACCCCAAACGGAGCTCCTACAATGAGCAGTTCTTC. This codes for CAISDPKRSSYNEQFF.

This clonotype appeared a few times. This chain joins TRBV27 and TRBJ2-7; 7 positions agree with TRBD1. Germline V gives CDR1 MNHEY, CDR2 SMNVEV (reference sequence). There are 15 residues in the CDR3. V lost 0 bases, J lost 0 bases, and 2 bases stayed unmatched. CDR3 nucleotides: TGTGCCAGCAGTTTATCGAGGGACAGCTCCTACGAGCAGTACTTC. This sequence encodes CASSLSRDSSYEQYF.

This clonotype was seen many times. The J gene is TRBJ2-5, the V gene TRBV7-9; tentatively, D is TRBD1 or TRBD2 (5 bases each). The CDR3 totals 14 residues. Germline assignment: CDR1 SEHNR and CDR2 FQNEAQ (reference sequence). Trimming pared 2 bases from V and 10 bases from J, leaving 17 bases between. Here the CDR3 DNA reads TGTGCCAGCAGCTTATGGCCACCAGAGGGGAACCAGTACTTC. Translation gives CASSLWPPEGNQYF.

The genes are TRBV28 and TRBJ2-3, with 8 positions matching TRBD2. This CDR3 region has 13 residues. V dropped 7 bases and J dropped 4; count of bases not matched to a gene: 4. The germline CDR1 and CDR2 sequences are MDHEN and SYDVKM. As DNA, the CDR3 is TGTGCCAGCACGGGAGGGGTTGCAGATACGCAGTATTTT. As protein: CASTGGVADTQYF.

This clonotype was seen a few times. This chain connects TRBV5-1 to TRBJ2-5; maybe TRBD2 (5 bases). CDR1 is SGHRS, CDR2 YFSETQ, per germline. Trimming cost V 6 bases and J 3 bases, with 9 bases left between them. The CDR3 contains 12 residues. The DNA of the CDR3 is TGCGCCAGCAACGACGGGGAAGAGACCCAGTACTTC. Amino acid sequence: CASNDGEETQYF.

The V call is TRBV9, the J call TRBJ1-2; no clear D. The CDR3 is 12 residues long. Germline CDR1 reads SGDLS; CDR2 reads YYNGEE. V lost 4 bases to trimming and J lost 14 bases, with 18 bases between them. The CDR3 DNA reads TGTGCCAGCAGCCCCGAAGGAGGCACGGGGACCTTC. It encodes CASSPEGGTGTF.